This TCR beta chain derives from a study of T and B cells in COVID-19 patients (dated by TCRdb to about 2020). Background on the whole study: Using TRB and IGH repertoire sequencing of peripheral blood, the study characterized adaptive immunity in COVID-19 patients who had active infection or had recovered. A recovered cohort comprised around 19 patients contributing 20 samples, mostly after mild to moderate COVID-19 managed as outpatients. A median age of approximately 35 years was recorded in the recovered cohort versus roughly 72 years in the active-infection cohort. In the active-infection cohort, 12 of 20 patients were critically ill and required mechanical ventilation or ECMO. Comorbidities linked to unfavorable COVID-19 outcome were present in about 90% of the roughly 20 patients in the active-infection cohort. Over 7 million TCR sequences were analysed in a TCR and BCR sequence repository that covered 35 or so patients and 65 to 85 time points. A couple of patients belonged to both the recovered and active cohorts because samples were available from active disease and after recovery. For the repertoire analyses, the comparison was an age-matched reference group of under 50 healthy donors who were negative for COVID-19 antibodies. As many as 9 follow-up blood samples were taken per patient, and some of the samples covered different disease stages within the same individual. On the study overall, not on this receptor specifically: In patients with COVID-19, the usage of TRBV/TRBJ genes was reported to be strongly skewed. TRB repertoires were found to be highly clonal in active COVID-19, whereas diversity and richness at recovery were found to rise above healthy donor levels. A total of 2,331 exclusive TCR clusters, including 30 to 40 low-pGen clusters, were found in the recovered cohort. Specific T cell subsets (CD4+/Treg/CD8+) and sorted SARS-CoV-2-responsive or tetramer+ T cells had not yet been sequenced, and the corresponding sequencing experiments were ongoing. The reported TCR clusters were said to need prospective validation before any clinical use. The cohort was considered too small for HLA contributions to COVID-19 susceptibility or severity to be assessed. Blood samples obtained from mildly ill patients during symptoms, as well as early samples obtained from severe cases, were available only in scarce numbers.

TRB repertoires were amplified using roughly 250-500 ng of genomic DNA isolated from blood. The sequencer was an Illumina MiSeq. Multiplex PCR with BIOMED2 TRB-A/B primer pools was used to amplify TRB rearrangements. Illumina-compatible adapters and 7-nucleotide sample barcodes were attached to the amplicons in two consecutive PCRs. Phusion HS II polymerase was used for all library PCRs. The amplicons were purified from gel with the NucleoSpin Gel and PCR Clean-up kit, measured on Qubit, and then pooled at 3 to 4.5 nM. Before Illumina next-generation sequencing, the quality of the amplicon pool was assessed on an Agilent 2100 Bioanalyzer. In the source study's methods: Annotation of TRB rearrangements was performed with MiXCR 3.0.8 using the default MiXCR reference library. Non-productive reads and sequences with fewer than 2 reads were removed, and every unique CDR3 nucleotide sequence was treated as one clone. Clonality, diversity, richness and V-J gene usage were calculated in R 3.5.1. GLIPH2 was used for TCR clustering by CDR3 similarity, and generation probabilities were calculated by OLGA. Only GLIPH2 clusters containing at least four unique TCR clonotypes present in at least three individuals were kept. The raw public data were reprocessed by TCRdb itself: fastp quality trimming at Q25, MiXCR clonotype calling, in-frame beta chains only. Under each unique CDR3 protein, matching rows form one entry showing the most common genes and DNA. These V and J calls derive from TCRdb rather than the authors' analysis. This sample lists approximately 8,000 distinct CDR3 sequences; about 38% were detected once. The top ten constitute 2.5% to 3.5% of the sample.

Via the germline V gene (reference sequence), CDR1 is GTSNPN and CDR2 SVGIG. The CDR3 runs 14 amino acids, cysteine and phenylalanine included. Solely the CDR3 DNA is kept, with 42 bases framed from the first base. V is clipped by 3 bases and J by 9 bases, and the sequence between their germline boundaries is 15 bases long. Notes on this clonotype: The specificity of this receptor is unknown. Base qualities are not recorded, but no much larger clone differs from it by a single base.

Here the chain combines TRBV30 and TRBJ1-6; the D gene cannot be named for sure. The specimen sequenced was blood. The sequence was collected from a human donor who had recovered from COVID-19. In nucleotide form, the sequence is TGTGCCTGGAGGGACCACACTCCGCGTTCACCCCTCCACTTT. Translated, it reads CAWRDHTPRSPLHF.